This record covers a single T cell receptor beta chain. The target antigen is unknown. PCR amplification relied on 60 Vbeta primers (plus 13 Jbeta primers). Using immunoSEQ multiplex PCR, the repertoire was profiled, and TCRdb retains in-frame clones only, with some absent. The sample includes some 150,000 clones, about four fifths seen only once; the top ten take around 1%. The CDR3 is 17 amino acids. Trimming removed 3 bases from V and 5 bases from J; junction bases left unmatched: 10. Per the germline V gene, CDR1 is LNHDA and CDR2 is SQIVND (reference sequence). These data are taken from a study of cytomegalovirus exposure and HLA in healthy donors. The wider study: Around 81% of roughly 430 genotyped donors fell in the Caucasian-associated ancestry cluster.

Study outcomes and limitations: Cytomegalovirus association was assigned to about 150 TCR beta chains. A previous analysis found most TCR beta V segments productive roughly 87% or roughly 30% of the time.

The clonotype was recovered from a male donor in good health and CMV-seronegative. Material: PBMCs. This chain uses TRBV19 with TRBJ2-5; 12 bases are shared with TRBD2. CDR3 sequence: CASSIKVLAGGLETQYF. The CDR3 nucleotides read TGTGCCAGTAGTATTAAGGTCCTAGCGGGGGGGCTGGAGACCCAGTACTTC.